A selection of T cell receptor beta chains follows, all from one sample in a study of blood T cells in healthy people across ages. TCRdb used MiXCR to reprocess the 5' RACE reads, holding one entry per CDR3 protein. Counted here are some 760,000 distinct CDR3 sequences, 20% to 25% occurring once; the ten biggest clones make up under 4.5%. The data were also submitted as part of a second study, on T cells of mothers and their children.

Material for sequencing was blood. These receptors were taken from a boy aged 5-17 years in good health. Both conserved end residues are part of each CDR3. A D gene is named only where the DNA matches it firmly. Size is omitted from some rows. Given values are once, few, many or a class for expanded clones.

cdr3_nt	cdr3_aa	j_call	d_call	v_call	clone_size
TGCGCCAGCAGCGCTGACTATGGTCAAGAGACCCAGTACTTC	CASSADYGQETQYF	TRBJ2-5	NA	TRBV5-1	NA
TGTGCCAGCAGCCCGACGCCAGTAAGAGGCTACAATGAGCAGTTCTTC	CASSPTPVRGYNEQFF	TRBJ2-1	NA	TRBV7-2	NA
TGTGCCAGCAGCTTAGGATGGGGTACAGGCGAGCAGTACTTC	CASSLGWGTGEQYF	TRBJ2-7	NA	TRBV7-9	few
TGTGCCAGCGGGGCGGCTTTATCCTACGAGCAGTACTTC	CASGAALSYEQYF	TRBJ2-7	NA	TRBV7-2	NA
TGCAGCGCTCTGACAGGACGCGAGCAGTACTTC	CSALTGREQYF	TRBJ2-7	NA	TRBV29-1	NA
TGTGCCAGCAGCCGTACGCCAGGGGGCCCCGGGGAGCTGTTTTTT	CASSRTPGGPGELFF	TRBJ2-2	TRBD1	TRBV7-3	NA
TGTGCCAGCAGTTTACCGGGCCTACCCACAGATACGCAGTATTTT	CASSLPGLPTDTQYF	TRBJ2-3	NA	TRBV28	NA
TGTGCCAGCAGTTACTCATTGGGACTTACGCAGTATTTT	CASSYSLGLTQYF	TRBJ2-3	NA	TRBV6-5	NA
TGTGCCACCACCAAGGATCTCCTGAACACTGAAGCTTTCTTT	CATTKDLLNTEAFF	TRBJ1-1	NA	TRBV15	few
TGCAGTGCGAGACCAGGACACACCTACGAGCAGTACTTC	CSARPGHTYEQYF	TRBJ2-7	NA	TRBV20-1	NA
TGTGCCAGCAGCGTATCTACAGGGCCTTCCTACGAGCAGTACTTC	CASSVSTGPSYEQYF	TRBJ2-7	NA	TRBV9	few
TGTGCCAGCACATCGGGGCAGTCTCTTAATGAAAAACTGTTTTTT	CASTSGQSLNEKLFF	TRBJ1-4	NA	TRBV6-6	NA
TGCAGCGTTGATTACCTAGCGGAAGCCCTCACAGATACGCAGTATTTT	CSVDYLAEALTDTQYF	TRBJ2-3	TRBD2	TRBV29-1	NA
TGTGCCAGCAGTCCACTAAACAGGGAAGACTATGGCTACACCTTC	CASSPLNREDYGYTF	TRBJ1-2	NA	TRBV6-2/TRBV6-3	few
TGTGCCAGCAGCCGTCGACAGGGGGTAGAGACCCAGTACTTC	CASSRRQGVETQYF	TRBJ2-5	TRBD1	TRBV3-1	NA
TGCAGCTACGGGGTTGGAAATGGCTACACCTTC	CSYGVGNGYTF	TRBJ1-2	NA	TRBV29-1	few
TGCGCCAGCAGCCAACCTCCCGGGACCATCTCCTACGAGCAGTACTTC	CASSQPPGTISYEQYF	TRBJ2-7	NA	TRBV4-1	once
TGCGCCAGCAGCGTGGGGACAAGGACTGAAGCTTTCTTT	CASSVGTRTEAFF	TRBJ1-1	NA	TRBV9	NA
TGTGCCAGCAGCGAGGGACTAGCGGGCCTGGGGGATACGCAGTATTTT	CASSEGLAGLGDTQYF	TRBJ2-3	TRBD2	TRBV6-4	few
TGTGCCACCAGTGATACCCAGGCGGGGGCGAGCACAGATACGCAGTATTTT	CATSDTQAGASTDTQYF	TRBJ2-3	NA	TRBV24-1	few
TGTGCCAGCAGTGATGAGATCTCCTACGAGCAGTACTTC	CASSDEISYEQYF	TRBJ2-7	NA	TRBV3-1	NA
TGTGCCTGGAGTAACGGGAACACTGAAGCTTTCTTT	CAWSNGNTEAFF	TRBJ1-1	NA	TRBV30	NA
TGTGCCAGCAGTTTATGGGCTAGCGGGAGCTCCTACGAGCAGTACTTC	CASSLWASGSSYEQYF	TRBJ2-7	TRBD2	TRBV28	NA
TGTGCCAGCAGCCGGGACAGGGTAGAGACCCAGTACTTC	CASSRDRVETQYF	TRBJ2-5	TRBD1	TRBV11-2	few
TGTGCCAGCAGCCCACTTGAGGGCGGAGATACGCAGTATTTT	CASSPLEGGDTQYF	TRBJ2-3	NA	TRBV7-9	NA
TGTGCCAGCAGTCCTTGGACAGGGCGCTCCTACAATGAGCAGTTCTTC	CASSPWTGRSYNEQFF	TRBJ2-1	TRBD1	TRBV27	NA
TGCAGTGCTAGAGATCCGACTAGCGGGAGCAACGAGCAGTTCTTC	CSARDPTSGSNEQFF	TRBJ2-1	TRBD2	TRBV20-1	few
TGTGCCAGCAGCTCGATAAAAGGTCATGAAGCTTTCTTT	CASSSIKGHEAFF	TRBJ1-1	NA	TRBV7-9	NA
TGTGCCAGCAGAGAGAGCGGGTTCTCCTACGAGCAGTACTTC	CASRESGFSYEQYF	TRBJ2-7	NA	TRBV6-1	NA
TGTGCCAGCAGTCTGGGGACAGGGTCCCCCGATGGCTACACCTTC	CASSLGTGSPDGYTF	TRBJ1-2	TRBD1	TRBV27	few
TGTGCCAGCAGCTTAGTGGGCGGGAGAGGAGATACGCAGTATTTT	CASSLVGGRGDTQYF	TRBJ2-3	TRBD2	TRBV11-2	many
TGTGCCAGCAGCTTAGATGGGACAGGCGCTGGTAATGAAAAACTGTTTTTT	CASSLDGTGAGNEKLFF	TRBJ1-4	TRBD1	TRBV7-8	NA
TGTGCCTGTACCGCCGGGGGCGAACGGAACATTCAGTACTTC	CACTAGGERNIQYF	TRBJ2-4	NA	TRBV28	few
TGTGCCAGCAGCTTACAGGGGGAGGGAAACACTGAAGCTTTCTTT	CASSLQGEGNTEAFF	TRBJ1-1	TRBD1	TRBV7-9	once
TGTGCCGGGAAGGCGGGGAATGAAAAACTGTTTTTT	CAGKAGNEKLFF	TRBJ1-4	NA	TRBV2	few
TGCGCCAGCAGCCAAGGGCTATGGGGACAGGGTGAAAAACTGTTTTTT	CASSQGLWGQGEKLFF	TRBJ1-4	TRBD1	TRBV4-3	few
TGTGCCAGCAGTATCAGGGGGAGTGTTGAAAAACTGTTTTTT	CASSIRGSVEKLFF	TRBJ1-4	TRBD1	TRBV12-3/TRBV12-4	few
TGCGCCAGCAGCCCTACTAGCGGGGGACAGCTATGGACCCAGTACTTC	CASSPTSGGQLWTQYF	TRBJ2-5	TRBD2	TRBV5-1	NA
TGTGCCAGCAGCACTAGGACTAGCGGGAGGTCGGATTCCTACGAGCAGTACTTC	CASSTRTSGRSDSYEQYF	TRBJ2-7	TRBD2	TRBV7-9	NA
TGCGCCAGCAGCTTGGGGGCAGGGGGCGAGACTGAAGCTTTCTTT	CASSLGAGGETEAFF	TRBJ1-1	TRBD1	TRBV5-1	NA
TGTGCCAGCAGCCTCTCACTAGCGATTTGTGCAGATACGCAGTATTTT	CASSLSLAICADTQYF	TRBJ2-3	TRBD2	TRBV6-2/TRBV6-3	NA
TGTGCCAGCAGCTTAGTTCCCCTCCACGAGCAGTACTTC	CASSLVPLHEQYF	TRBJ2-7	NA	TRBV7-2	NA
TGTGCCAGCAGCATCGGGCAGGGGCTAAACTATGGCTACACCTTC	CASSIGQGLNYGYTF	TRBJ1-2	NA	TRBV7-9	NA
TGCGCCAGCAGCCAAGATTACCTAGCGGGCACAGATACGCAGTATTTT	CASSQDYLAGTDTQYF	TRBJ2-3	TRBD2	TRBV4-3	few
TGCAGCGTTGGGGCTAGCGGGTACAATGAGCAGTTCTTC	CSVGASGYNEQFF	TRBJ2-1	TRBD2	TRBV29-1	NA